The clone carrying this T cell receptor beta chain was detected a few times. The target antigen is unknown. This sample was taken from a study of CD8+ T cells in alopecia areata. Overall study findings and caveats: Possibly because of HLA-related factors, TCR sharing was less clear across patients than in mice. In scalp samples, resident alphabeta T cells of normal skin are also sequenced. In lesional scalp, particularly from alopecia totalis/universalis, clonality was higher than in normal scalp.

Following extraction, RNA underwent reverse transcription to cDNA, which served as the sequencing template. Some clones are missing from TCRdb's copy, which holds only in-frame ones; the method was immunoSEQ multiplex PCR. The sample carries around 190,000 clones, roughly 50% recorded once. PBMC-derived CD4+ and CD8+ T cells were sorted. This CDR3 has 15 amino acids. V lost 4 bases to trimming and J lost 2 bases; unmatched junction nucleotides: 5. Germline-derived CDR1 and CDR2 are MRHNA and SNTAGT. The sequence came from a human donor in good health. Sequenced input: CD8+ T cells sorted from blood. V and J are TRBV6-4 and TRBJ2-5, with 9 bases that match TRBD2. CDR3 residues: CASSAESGGQETQYF. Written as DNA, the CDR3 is TGTGCCAGCAGTGCGGAGAGCGGGGGGCAAGAGACCCAGTACTTC.